The next 8 T cell receptor beta chains were all read from a single sample in a study of blood T cell repertoires in COVID-19. Assay: immunoSEQ multiplex PCR; the TCRdb copy retains only in-frame clones and omits some. The table shows roughly 200,000 clones, with just under 90% occurring only once. Sequencing was performed on peripheral blood. Receptor source: a woman aged 18-29 years who had recovered from COVID-19.

This clone was counted once. V gene TRBV18 combines with J gene TRBJ2-7, with D perhaps matching TRBD2 (5 bases). Per the germline V gene, CDR1 is KGHSH and CDR2 is LQKENI. V shed 6 bases and J shed 4 bases, with 10 bases lying between them. This CDR3 region has 12 residues. CDR3 sequence reads: CASSRGNYEQYF. The DNA of the CDR3 is TGTGCCAGCTCGCGAGGGAATTACGAGCAGTACTTC.

The chain carries TRBV5-4 and TRBJ2-7; TRBD2 is a possible D gene (7 bases). Trimming stripped 1 base from V and 3 bases from J, with 23 bases between. Per germline, CDR1 SGHNT and CDR2 YYREEE (reference sequence). This CDR3 is built from 18 residues. Written as DNA, the CDR3 is TGTGCCAGCAGCTTGAAGGGGAAGGGGGGGCCGAGGGGCTACGAGCAGTACTTC. Translating gives CASSLKGKGGPRGYEQYF.

This chain joins TRBV20-1 and TRBJ2-4; possibly TRBD2 for D (5 bases). The CDR3 loop spans 10 amino acids. CDR1 is DFQATT and CDR2 is SNEGSKA in the germline V gene (reference sequence). The CDR3 here is CRADANIQYF. The CDR3 DNA follows: TGCAGAGCGGACGCAAACATTCAGTACTTC.

This clone was detected only once. The chain employs TRBV7-9 and TRBJ2-3; tentative D call: TRBD2 (6 bases). Germline CDR1 is SEHNR and CDR2 is FQNEAQ (reference sequence). V shed 5 bases and J shed 6 bases, with 15 bases lying between them. There are 14 residues in the CDR3. CDR3 residues: CASSPRRAADTQYF. DNA for the CDR3: TGTGCCAGCAGCCCTAGGAGGGCCGCTGATACGCAGTATTTT.

The chain is built from TRBV5-1 and TRBJ1-2, with 8 nucleotides matching TRBD1. The CDR3 extends over 14 amino acids. Germline lookup yields CDR1 SGHRS and CDR2 YFSETQ. With V trimmed by 4 bases and J by 8 bases, 10 bases remained unmatched. CDR3 sequence (DNA): TGCGCCAGCAGCCAGGGACAGGCACCCGGAGGCTACACCTTC. Protein sequence: CASSQGQAPGGYTF.

The chain recombines TRBV7-2 with TRBJ2-1; no definite D call. CDR1 is SGHTA, CDR2 FQGNSA, per germline. Trimming shortened V by 2 bases and J by 7 bases, and 18 bases separated the two germline ends. The CDR3 is 16 amino acids. The CDR3: CASSLFAEPPVNEQFF. CDR3 nucleotide sequence: TGTGCCAGCAGCTTATTCGCGGAGCCGCCCGTTAATGAGCAGTTCTTC.

This chain joins TRBV4-3 and TRBJ2-1; 9 bases align to TRBD1. The CDR3 length is 17 residues. Germline V lookup: CDR1 LGHNA, CDR2 YSLEER. V lost 0 bases, J lost 10 bases, and 13 bases stayed unmatched. In DNA, the CDR3 is TGCGCCAGCAGCCAAGATCCGAGGGGACAGGGTACCCTGGAGCAGTTCTTC. Residues: CASSQDPRGQGTLEQFF.

This rearrangement joins TRBV4-3 to TRBJ1-2, with 9 bases aligning to TRBD1. The CDR3 loop spans 15 amino acids. V gave up 0 bases and J gave up 7 bases; unmatched junction bases: 6. Germline CDR1 reads LGHNA; CDR2 reads YSLEER. Here the CDR3 DNA reads TGCGCCAGCAGCCAAGATGAGGGACAGGGAATTGGCTACACCTTC. It translates to CASSQDEGQGIGYTF.